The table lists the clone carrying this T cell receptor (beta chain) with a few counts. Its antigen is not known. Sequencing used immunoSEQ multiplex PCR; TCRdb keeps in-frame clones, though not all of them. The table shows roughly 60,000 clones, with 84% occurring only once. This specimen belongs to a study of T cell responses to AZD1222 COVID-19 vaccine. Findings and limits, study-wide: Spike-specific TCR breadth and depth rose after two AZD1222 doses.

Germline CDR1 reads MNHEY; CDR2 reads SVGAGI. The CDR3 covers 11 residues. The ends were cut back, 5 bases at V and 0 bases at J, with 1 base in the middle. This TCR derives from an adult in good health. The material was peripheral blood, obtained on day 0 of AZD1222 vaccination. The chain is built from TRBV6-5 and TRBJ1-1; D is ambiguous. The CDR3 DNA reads TGTGCCAGCAGTATGAACACTGAAGCTTTCTTT. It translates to CASSMNTEAFF.